These 32 T cell receptor beta chains originate from one sample sequenced in a study of blood T cells in healthy people across ages. A J-beta primer mix and a sample-barcoded 5' primer were used in a second PCR of about 7 to 11 cycles. One entry per CDR3 protein results from TCRdb running MiXCR on the 5' RACE reads. The table has about a million distinct CDR3 sequences, roughly half seen once. Sequences were obtained from blood. The receptors here all came from an older woman in good health.

This clonotype showed up just a few times. The V call is TRBV7-9, the J call TRBJ2-7; TRBD1 aligns across 8 bases. Germline CDR1 is SEHNR and CDR2 is FQNEAQ (reference sequence). Trimming took 5 bases from V and 4 from J; bases not matched to a gene: 7. The CDR3 covers 14 residues. The CDR3 loop is CASSTTGAPYEQYF. The CDR3 DNA reads as TGTGCCAGCAGCACGACAGGGGCACCTTACGAGCAGTACTTC.

In its sample, this clonotype was seen a few times. V is TRBV4-3 and J is TRBJ1-1, with TRBD1 as a possible D gene (5 bases). Germline V gene lookup returns CDR1 LGHNA and CDR2 YSLEER. The CDR3 is 15 amino acids. Trimming took 1 base from V and 7 from J, leaving 16 bases between them. The CDR3 DNA sequence: TGCGCCAGCAGCCAAGTTTCTGGGGGGGAGGGTGAAGCTTTCTTT. The encoded protein is CASSQVSGGEGEAFF.

V is TRBV12-3 or TRBV12-4 and J is TRBJ2-7; TRBD2 matches 14 bases. The CDR3 covers 18 residues. Losses at the gene ends were 6 bases for V and 3 bases for J; bases not matched to a gene: 13. Written as DNA, the CDR3 is TGTGCCAGCAGCCCCAGAGGGACTAGCGGGAGTCGAAACTACGAGCAGTACTTC. It encodes CASSPRGTSGSRNYEQYF.

This clonotype was observed a handful of times. V is TRBV7-2 and J is TRBJ2-7; 9 bases agree with TRBD2. CDR1 is SGHTA and CDR2 is FQGNSA in the germline V gene. Unmatched junction bases numbered 6, after V lost 5 bases and J lost 1 base. This CDR3 has 15 residues. The DNA of the CDR3 is TGTGCCAGCAGCCCCAGTAGCGGGAGATCCTACGAGCAGTACTTC. Translating it yields CASSPSSGRSYEQYF.

V and J are TRBV6-6 and TRBJ2-1; tentatively, D is TRBD2 (6 bases). V was pared by 0 bases and J by 13 bases, with 22 bases between. From germline, CDR1 is MNHNY and CDR2 SVGAGI (reference sequence). The CDR3 spans 16 residues. CDR3 sequence (DNA): TGTGCCAGCAGTTACTCGAGAGGCACCTCGGGGGAGACCCAGTTCTTC. Translation: CASSYSRGTSGETQFF.

This clonotype was recorded only once. The genes are TRBV9 and TRBJ2-1, with D tentatively TRBD1 (6 bases). CDR3 length: 20 amino acids. Trimming took 4 bases from V and 5 from J, leaving 31 bases between them. Germline V lookup: CDR1 SGDLS, CDR2 YYNGEE. The DNA of the CDR3 is TGTGCCAGCAGCACCCCGTCGACGGACTTACAGGGCGAGAGGGACAATGAGCAGTTCTTC. It translates to CASSTPSTDLQGERDNEQFF.

The chain combines TRBV4-3 with TRBJ2-5; D perhaps matches TRBD1 (7 bases). The ends were cut back, 2 bases at V and 5 bases at J, with 18 bases in the middle. Germline V gene data show CDR1 as LGHNA and CDR2 as YSLEER. CDR3 length equals 16 residues. Here the CDR3 reads CASSQTGTARGETQYF. Here the CDR3 DNA reads TGCGCCAGCAGCCAAACTGGGACAGCCCGGGGGGAGACCCAGTACTTC.

This chain links TRBV6-6 with TRBJ2-5, with 7 positions matching TRBD2. The CDR3 has 13 residues. Germline assignment: CDR1 MNHNY and CDR2 SVGAGI (reference sequence). Trimming removed 6 bases from V and 4 bases from J; junction bases left unmatched: 5. The CDR3 loop is CASRGRAGETQYF. The CDR3 DNA follows: TGTGCCAGCAGGGGGAGGGCCGGAGAGACCCAGTACTTC.

This clonotype was counted a few times. J is TRBJ2-7 and V is TRBV13; no clear D gene. Trimming stripped 3 bases from V and 0 bases from J, with 15 bases between. The CDR3 has 16 amino acids. Germline V lookup: CDR1 PRHDT, CDR2 FYEKMQ (reference sequence). CDR3 DNA: TGTGCCAGCAGCTTGGGAATCCCTTATAACTCCTACGAGCAGTACTTC. It yields the protein CASSLGIPYNSYEQYF.

Of note for this clonotype: A much larger clone lies a single base off, so this may be a read error. This chain links TRBV2 with TRBJ1-5; D might be TRBD1 (5 bases). Per germline, CDR1 SNHLY and CDR2 FYNNEI. The V gene lost 4 bases and the J gene lost 8 bases, with 15 bases spanning the gap. The CDR3 has 14 residues. The CDR3 sequence is CASSAGRESKPQHF. The CDR3 DNA is TGTGCCAGCAGTGCGGGCAGGGAAAGTAAGCCCCAGCATTTT.

This sequence joins TRBV4-1 and TRBJ2-7; the match to TRBD1 covers 9 bases. J was trimmed by 1 base and V by 3 bases; bases with no gene match: 7. Germline V gives CDR1 MGHRA, CDR2 YSYEKL. The CDR3 has 16 residues. The CDR3 DNA reads as TGCGCCAGCAGCCATCGGACAGGGGATTCTTCCTACGAGCAGTACTTC. Its translation: CASSHRTGDSSYEQYF.

The V and J genes are TRBV27 and TRBJ2-4; the match to TRBD2 covers 9 bases. The J call is doubtful: the DNA matches TRBJ2-7 better. Per the germline V gene, CDR1 is MNHEY and CDR2 is SMNVEV (reference sequence). The CDR3 extends over 14 amino acids. In DNA form, the CDR3 reads TGTGCCAGCAGTTTTGGCGGGAGGGTATACGAGCAGTACTTC. Its translation is CASSFGGRVYEQYF.

This clonotype came up a few times. The chain joins TRBV10-3 to TRBJ2-7; 15 bases map to TRBD2. The CDR3 extends over 14 amino acids. Looked up from germline, CDR1 is ENHRY and CDR2 is SYGVKD. Germline trimming cut 8 bases from V and 1 base from J; bases unmatched to any gene: 0. In DNA form, the CDR3 reads TGTGCCATCGGGACTAGCGGGAGGTCCTACGAGCAGTACTTC. This translates into CAIGTSGRSYEQYF.

In DNA, the CDR3 is TGCGCCAGCAGCTGGGAGGGCGCTGGAGGAGAGACCCAGTACTTC. It yields the protein CASSWEGAGGETQYF. The rearrangement joins TRBV5-1 to TRBJ2-5, with 7 bases matching TRBD2. CDR1 is SGHRS, CDR2 YFSETQ, per germline. The trim removed 3 bases at V and 4 bases at J, leaving 9 bases unmatched. The CDR3 is made up of 15 amino acids.

The chain employs TRBV15 and TRBJ2-3; TRBD2 agrees at 8 bases. The CDR3 spans 17 residues. Germline trimming cut 0 bases from V and 4 bases from J; bases unmatched to any gene: 9. CDR1 and CDR2 from the germline V gene are LNHNV and YYDKDF (reference sequence). The CDR3 loop reads CATSREYRREVPDTQYF. CDR3 bases: TGTGCCACCAGCAGAGAATATCGGCGGGAGGTCCCAGATACGCAGTATTTT.

The chain is built from TRBV11-2 and TRBJ2-7; D unresolved. This CDR3 region has 14 residues. V lost 3 bases to trimming and J lost 3 bases, with 12 bases between them. Germline V gene data show CDR1 as SGHAT and CDR2 as FQNNGV. The CDR3 here is CASSFRREGYEQYF. The CDR3 nucleotides read TGTGCCAGCAGCTTCCGAAGGGAAGGCTACGAGCAGTACTTC.

This clonotype has just a few counts. The chain has TRBV4-3 and TRBJ1-4; D might be TRBD1 (6 bases). CDR1 and CDR2 from the germline V gene are LGHNA and YSLEER. The CDR3 sequence is 14 residues long. The V gene lost 0 bases and the J gene lost 7 bases, with 9 bases spanning the gap. CDR3 in amino acids: CASSQEGTSEKLFF. DNA of the CDR3: TGCGCCAGCAGCCAAGAGGGGACAAGTGAAAAACTGTTTTTT.

The chain combines TRBV4-3 with TRBJ2-4; 8 nucleotides match TRBD1. Germline values: CDR1 LGHNA, CDR2 YSLEER. Trimming removed 0 bases from V and 13 bases from J; junction bases left unmatched: 11. The CDR3 spans 15 residues. As DNA, the CDR3 is TGCGCCAGCAGCCAAGACAGGGGGCGACTAAGGGAGCAGTACTTC. Translated: CASSQDRGRLREQYF.

This clonotype was counted a few times. The chain has TRBV4-2 and TRBJ2-3; D is possibly TRBD2 (7 bases). CDR1 and CDR2 from the germline V gene are LGHNA and YNFKEQ. The CDR3 runs to 15 residues. Trimming took off 3 bases at V and 4 bases at J, with 14 bases between the two ends. CDR3 coding DNA: TGTGCCAGCAGCCACTCGGGGGGCTTAGCAGATACGCAGTATTTT. It specifies CASSHSGGLADTQYF.

This chain joins TRBV2 and TRBJ2-7; a weak D match, TRBD1 (5 bases). The CDR3 spans 14 residues. CDR1 SNHLY and CDR2 FYNNEI come from the germline V gene. Trimming pared 5 bases from V and 0 bases from J, leaving 11 bases between. CDR3 protein: CASSTTDISYEQYF. The CDR3 coding sequence is TGTGCCAGCAGTACGACAGACATCTCCTACGAGCAGTACTTC.

The rearrangement joins TRBV2 to TRBJ2-3; 11 bases fit TRBD1. This CDR3 has 15 residues. The germline V gene encodes CDR1 SNHLY and CDR2 FYNNEI. Trimming removed 6 bases from V and 6 bases from J; junction bases left unmatched: 8. In nucleotides, the CDR3 is TGTGCCAGCAGCGATTGGACAGGGGGCAAGGATACGCAGTATTTT. Protein product: CASSDWTGGKDTQYF. The full variable domain, in which reference TRBV2 and TRBJ2-3 provide the parts outside the CDR3, is EPEVTQTPSHQVTQMGQEVILRCVPISNHLYFYWYRQILGQKVEFLVSFYNNEISEKSEIFDDQFSVERPDGSNFTLKIRSTKLEDSAMYFCASSDWTGGKDTQYFGPGTRLTVL.

At least ten counts were recorded for this clonotype. The chain uses TRBV28 and TRBJ2-3; D is possibly TRBD1 or TRBD2 (5 bases each). This CDR3 spans 13 amino acids. Trimming stripped 11 bases from V and 3 bases from J, with 15 bases between. CDR1 MDHEN and CDR2 SYDVKM come from the germline V gene. CDR3 amino acids: CALARGGTDTQYF. The DNA for the CDR3 is TGTGCCCTGGCCCGGGGCGGGACAGATACGCAGTATTTT.

This clonotype was observed a few times. A much more abundant neighbour one base away suggests this may be a read error. The rearrangement links TRBV6-1 to TRBJ2-5, with D unclear. The CDR3 has 13 amino acids. Germline V gene data show CDR1 as MNHNS and CDR2 as SASEGT. V was clipped by 6 bases and J by 5 bases, with 13 bases between them. The CDR3, as DNA: TGTGCCAGCAGCCGTAGTAAACGGGAGACCCAGTACTTC. This encodes CASSRSKRETQYF.

This clonotype was counted only a few times. The CDR3 nucleotides read TGTGCCAGCTCACGGCGTAGAGGGTCGGCGGAGACCCAGTACTTC. Its translation: CASSRRRGSAETQYF. The chain carries TRBV18 and TRBJ2-5, with D perhaps TRBD2 (5 bases). Germline V gives CDR1 KGHSH, CDR2 LQKENI. V shed 4 bases and J shed 5 bases, with 17 bases lying between them. The CDR3 runs 15 residues.

CDR3 sequence: CSAEDPLAGVTGELFF. The CDR3 DNA follows: TGCAGTGCTGAGGACCCGCTGGCGGGAGTGACCGGGGAGCTGTTTTTT. The chain joins TRBV20-1 to TRBJ2-2; 7 bases are a match to TRBD2. CDR3 length: 16 amino acids. Germline-derived CDR1 and CDR2 are DFQATT and SNEGSKA (reference sequence). Trimming removed 5 bases from V and 5 bases from J; junction bases left unmatched: 14.

The chain links TRBV4-2 to TRBJ2-2, with 11 bases fitting TRBD2. The trim removed 1 base at V and 7 bases at J, leaving 5 bases unmatched. The CDR3 length is 16 residues. Looked up from germline, CDR1 is LGHNA and CDR2 is YNFKEQ. The CDR3 DNA is TGTGCCAGCAGCCAAGTAGAACTAGCGGGAGTCGGGGAGCTGTTTTTT. Translated: CASSQVELAGVGELFF.

The rearrangement uses TRBV7-2 and TRBJ2-7, with D possibly called TRBD1 or TRBD2 (6 bases each). Germline values: CDR1 SGHTA, CDR2 FQGNSA. Trimming took 1 base from V and 0 from J, leaving 13 bases between them. CDR3 length equals 16 residues. The CDR3 loop reads CASSLEGGLSSYEQYF. The CDR3 DNA follows: TGTGCCAGCAGCTTAGAAGGGGGACTGAGCTCCTACGAGCAGTACTTC.

The CDR3 bases are TGTGCCAGCAGCACCCCGGGGGGTCAGGAAGATCAAGAGACCCAGTACTTC. Translation gives CASSTPGGQEDQETQYF. The chain carries TRBV7-8 and TRBJ2-5, with 7 bases aligning to TRBD2. This CDR3 is 17 amino acids long. Looked up from germline, CDR1 is SGHVS and CDR2 is FQNEAQ. Losses at the gene ends were 5 bases for V and 2 bases for J; bases not matched to a gene: 14. Complete variable domain (other parts from reference TRBV7-8 and TRBJ2-5): GAGVSQSPRYKVAKRGQDVALRCDPISGHVSLFWYQQALGQGPEFLTYFQNEAQLDKSGLPSDRFFAERPEGSVSTLKIQRTQQEDSAVYLCASSTPGGQEDQETQYFGPGTRLLVL.

This clonotype has a single count. At one end, the junction sequence differs from germline, possibly due to a read error. The chain combines TRBV3-1 with TRBJ2-7; D is perhaps TRBD1 or TRBD2 (5 bases each). Per germline, CDR1 LGHDT and CDR2 YNNKEL (reference sequence). The CDR3 runs 17 residues. The CDR3 region is CAGSRQRDRQFPYEQYF. The CDR3 coding sequence is TGTGCCGGCAGCCGACAAAGGGACCGACAGTTCCCCTACGAGCAGTACTTC.

This rearrangement joins TRBV20-1 to TRBJ2-7, with D tentatively TRBD2 (6 bases). The germline CDR1 and CDR2 sequences are DFQATT and SNEGSKA (reference sequence). V lost 0 bases, J lost 5 bases, and 17 bases lay in between. The CDR3 has 15 residues. CDR3 DNA sequence: TGCAGTGCTAGAGATTGGGCGGGATCTTTCGACGAGCAGTACTTC. This gives the protein CSARDWAGSFDEQYF.

The rearrangement links TRBV3-1 to TRBJ2-1, with 10 bases aligning to TRBD2. The CDR3 extends over 16 amino acids. Trimming took 3 bases from V and 6 from J; bases not matched to a gene: 8. Germline V CDR1 and CDR2: LGHDT, YNNKEL (reference sequence). CDR3 DNA sequence: TGTGCCAGCAGCCAGGGAGCGGGAGGGTCCCGCAATGAGCAGTTCTTC. Its translation is CASSQGAGGSRNEQFF.

This clonotype turned up a few times. The chain is built from TRBV6-2 or TRBV6-3 and TRBJ2-7, with TRBD1 identical over 7 bases. Germline CDR1 MNHEY, CDR2 SVGEGT. After removal of 10 bases from V and 2 bases from J, the junction contained 5 bases not matched to a gene. This CDR3 is 12 amino acids long. The CDR3 region is CAIRDRTYEQYF. CDR3 bases: TGTGCCATCCGGGACAGAACCTACGAGCAGTACTTC.